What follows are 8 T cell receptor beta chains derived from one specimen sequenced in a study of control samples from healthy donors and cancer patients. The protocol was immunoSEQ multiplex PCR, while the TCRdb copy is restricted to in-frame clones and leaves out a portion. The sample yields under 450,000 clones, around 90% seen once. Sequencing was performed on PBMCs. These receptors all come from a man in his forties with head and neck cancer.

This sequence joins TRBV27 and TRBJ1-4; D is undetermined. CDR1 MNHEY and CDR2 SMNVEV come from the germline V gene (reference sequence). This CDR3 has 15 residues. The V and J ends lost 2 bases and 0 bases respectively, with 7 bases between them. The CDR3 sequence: CASSLKPTTNEKLFF. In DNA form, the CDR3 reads TGTGCCAGCAGTTTAAAGCCTACAACTAATGAAAAACTGTTTTTT.

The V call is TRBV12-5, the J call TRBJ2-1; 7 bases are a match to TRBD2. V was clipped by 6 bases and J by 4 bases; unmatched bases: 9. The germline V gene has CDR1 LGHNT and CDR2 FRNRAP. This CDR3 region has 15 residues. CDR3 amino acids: CASGFQGGPYNEQFF. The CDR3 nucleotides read TGTGCTAGTGGCTTTCAGGGAGGGCCGTACAATGAGCAGTTCTTC.

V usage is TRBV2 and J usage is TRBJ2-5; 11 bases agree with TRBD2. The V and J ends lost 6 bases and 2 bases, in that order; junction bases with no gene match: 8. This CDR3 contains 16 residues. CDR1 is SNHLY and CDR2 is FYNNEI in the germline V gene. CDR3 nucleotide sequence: TGTGCCAGCAGGTCCGGACTAGCGGGCTTTCAAGAGACCCAGTACTTC. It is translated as CASRSGLAGFQETQYF.

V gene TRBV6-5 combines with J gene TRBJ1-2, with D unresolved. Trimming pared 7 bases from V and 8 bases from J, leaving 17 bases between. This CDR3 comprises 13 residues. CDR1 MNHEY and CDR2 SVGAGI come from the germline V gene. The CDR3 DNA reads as TGTGCCAGCATCAAGGCAAGGGTCGAGGGCTACACCTTC. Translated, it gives CASIKARVEGYTF.

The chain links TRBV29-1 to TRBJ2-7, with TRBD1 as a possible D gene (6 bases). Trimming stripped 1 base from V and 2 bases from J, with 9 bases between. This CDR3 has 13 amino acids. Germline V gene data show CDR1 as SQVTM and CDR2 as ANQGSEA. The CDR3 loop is CSVEGDRPYEQYF. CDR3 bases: TGCAGCGTTGAAGGCGACAGGCCCTACGAGCAGTACTTC.

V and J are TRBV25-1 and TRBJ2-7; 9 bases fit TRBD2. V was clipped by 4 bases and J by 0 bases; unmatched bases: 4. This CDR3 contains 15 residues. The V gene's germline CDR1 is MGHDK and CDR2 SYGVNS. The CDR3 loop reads CASSAYSGSSYEQYF. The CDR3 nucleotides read TGTGCCAGCAGTGCTTATAGCGGGAGCTCCTACGAGCAGTACTTC.

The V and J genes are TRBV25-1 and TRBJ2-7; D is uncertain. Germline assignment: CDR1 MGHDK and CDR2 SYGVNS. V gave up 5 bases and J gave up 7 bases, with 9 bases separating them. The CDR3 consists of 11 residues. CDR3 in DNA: TGTGCCAGCAGTATAGGTTGGGAGCAGTACTTC. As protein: CASSIGWEQYF.

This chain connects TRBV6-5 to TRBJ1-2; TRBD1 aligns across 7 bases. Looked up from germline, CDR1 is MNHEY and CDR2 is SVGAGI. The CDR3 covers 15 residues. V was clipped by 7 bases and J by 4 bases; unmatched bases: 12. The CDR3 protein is CASTPWMAGGYGYTF. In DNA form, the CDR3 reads TGTGCCAGCACTCCCTGGATGGCAGGGGGCTATGGCTACACCTTC.